This is a list of T cell receptor beta chains from one sample in a study of human thymus T cells. TCRdb's table, derived via immunoSEQ multiplex PCR, lists solely in-frame clones and lacks some. This table holds 86,000 or so clones, 90% to 98% found once. The sample was thymus tissue. These receptor sequences come from a boy under two years old with a congenital heart defect but otherwise immunologically healthy. Both conserved end residues are part of each CDR3. A D gene is named only where the DNA matches it firmly. A clone size is listed for some rows: how often the clone was seen (once, few, many), or a class if it is expanded.

size	V	D	J	DNA	CDR3
-	TRBV18	-	TRBJ1-5	TGTGCCAGCTCATTCAGTAATCAGCCCCAGCATTTT	CASSFSNQPQHF
-	TRBV7-8	TRBD2	TRBJ2-1	TGTGCCAGCAGCGGCCGGACTAGCGACAATAACAATGAGCAGTTCTTC	CASSGRTSDNNNEQFF
-	TRBV27	-	TRBJ2-6	TGTGCCAGCAGTACCGGACAGTTCGCCAACGTCCTGACTTTC	CASSTGQFANVLTF
-	TRBV6-5	-	TRBJ1-2	TGTGCCAGCAGTTACCCCCGGGACCGCGGCTACACCTTC	CASSYPRDRGYTF
-	TRBV6-6	-	TRBJ1-1	TGTGCCAGCAGTTACCAACGGAACACTGAAGCTTTCTTT	CASSYQRNTEAFF
-	TRBV27	TRBD1	TRBJ1-3	TGTGCCAGCAGTCACTCCGGGACAGGGAGCACTGGAAACACCATATATTTT	CASSHSGTGSTGNTIYF
-	TRBV5-5	TRBD2	TRBJ2-3	TGTGCCAGCAGCCTGATACTAGCGGGAGTTTCAGATACGCAGTATTTT	CASSLILAGVSDTQYF
-	TRBV5-1	-	TRBJ2-7	TGCGCCAGCAGCTTGGCGGAGGGAAGCTCCTACGAGCAGTACTTC	CASSLAEGSSYEQYF
-	TRBV27	TRBD2	TRBJ2-1	TGTGCCAGCAGTTTTGGTGGCGGGGGGCTTACGTACAATGAGCAGTTCTTC	CASSFGGGGLTYNEQFF
-	TRBV15	-	TRBJ1-5	TGTGCCACCAGCAGAGTTAGAGGGAGAGGTCAGCCCCAGCATTTT	CATSRVRGRGQPQHF
-	TRBV4-1	TRBD2	TRBJ2-1	TGCGCCAGCAGCCAGATCCCACCAGGACTAGCGGGAAGTGAGCAGTTCTTC	CASSQIPPGLAGSEQFF
-	TRBV15	-	TRBJ1-3	TGTGCCACCAGCAGAGCAGGGTCTGGAAACACCATATATTTT	CATSRAGSGNTIYF
-	TRBV5-8	-	TRBJ2-3	TGTGCCAGCAGCTTGGGCAGAAAGAAAGATACGCAGTATTTT	CASSLGRKKDTQYF
-	TRBV4-2	-	TRBJ2-7	TGTGCCAGCAGCCAAGGGAGGGTCAGGGCCTACGAGCAGTACTTC	CASSQGRVRAYEQYF
-	TRBV7-2	TRBD2	TRBJ2-3	TGTGCCAGCAGCCCAAGCAACAAAGTAGAACTAGCGGGAGCAGATACGCAGTATTTT	CASSPSNKVELAGADTQYF
-	TRBV11-2	-	TRBJ2-2	TGTGCCAGCAGCTTTTCCAGGGGAGACACCGGGGAGCTGTTTTTT	CASSFSRGDTGELFF
-	TRBV5-1	-	TRBJ1-2	TGCGCCAGCAGCTTAAGAGGCAGAGTCAATTCTCGATTAGACGGCTATGGCTACACCTTC	CASSLRGRVNSRLDGYGYTF
-	TRBV6-1	TRBD2	TRBJ2-3	TGTGCCAGCAGTGATCATGTCGGGGGGAGCACAGATACGCAGTATTTT	CASSDHVGGSTDTQYF
-	TRBV27	-	TRBJ2-1	TGTGCCAGCAGTTTATCGCTATCCCGGGACCGAAGTAACAATGAGCAGTTCTTC	CASSLSLSRDRSNNEQFF
-	TRBV28	TRBD1	TRBJ2-5	TGTGCCAGCAGATTCGGCAGGGGGCGGGAGACCCAGTACTTC	CASRFGRGRETQYF
-	TRBV11-2	-	TRBJ2-1	TGTGCCAGCTTGAGCAACTCCTACAATGAGCAGTTCTTC	CASLSNSYNEQFF
-	TRBV4-1	TRBD1	TRBJ2-7	TGCGCCAGCAGCCAAGACCCTGGCCACGGACAGGGCACCTACGAGCAGTACTTC	CASSQDPGHGQGTYEQYF
few	TRBV5-1	-	TRBJ1-2	TGCGCCAGCAGCTTGCGGGGGTATGGCTACACCTTC	CASSLRGYGYTF
-	TRBV25-1	TRBD1	TRBJ2-5	TGTGCCAGCAGTACAAACAGGGGGTGGGAAGAGACCCAGTACTTC	CASSTNRGWEETQYF
-	TRBV5-6	TRBD1	TRBJ2-7	TGTGCCAGCAGTCCCCGGGACAGGCGGTACGAGCAGTACTTC	CASSPRDRRYEQYF
-	TRBV15	-	TRBJ2-5	TGTGCCACCAGCAGTGGGTTCCGAGAGACCCAGTACTTC	CATSSGFRETQYF
-	TRBV25-1	TRBD2	TRBJ2-7	TGCGCCAGCAGTGGAACTAGCGGGGGCTACGAGCAGTACTTC	CASSGTSGGYEQYF
-	TRBV18	TRBD2	TRBJ2-7	TGTGCCAGCTCACCCACTAGCGGGAGCTTAAGTGAGCAGTACTTC	CASSPTSGSLSEQYF
-	TRBV7-8	-	TRBJ1-6	TGTGCCAGCAGCTTAGGAGTTAGAGGCAGGGAAAATTCACCCCTCCACTTT	CASSLGVRGRENSPLHF
-	TRBV15	-	TRBJ2-5	TGTGCCACCAGCAGAGAAGTTACAGGGACCCGTTGGCAAGAGACCCAGTACTTC	CATSREVTGTRWQETQYF
once	TRBV9	TRBD2	TRBJ2-1	TGTGCCAGCAGCCCCCGGGATAGCGGGAAATATAATGAGCAGTTCTTC	CASSPRDSGKYNEQFF
-	TRBV6-5	-	TRBJ2-2	TGTGCCAGCAGTTACTCCGGACAGATCCTCGGGGAGCTGTTTTTT	CASSYSGQILGELFF
-	TRBV9	TRBD2	TRBJ2-1	TGTGCCAGCAGCGTAGCTAGCGGGAGATGGGCTTACAATGAGCAGTTCTTC	CASSVASGRWAYNEQFF
-	TRBV7-9	TRBD1	TRBJ2-7	TGTGCCAGCAGCTTGACAGGGGAGCAGTACTTC	CASSLTGEQYF
-	TRBV7-2	-	TRBJ2-7	TGTGCCAGCAGCTTAAGATCAGAGGGGGGGGCTGCCTACGAGCAGTACTTC	CASSLRSEGGAAYEQYF
few	TRBV19	TRBD1	TRBJ1-1	TGTGCCAGTATCCAAAGGGGGCCGGGCACTGAAGCTTTCTTT	CASIQRGPGTEAFF
-	TRBV9	-	TRBJ1-6	TGTGCCAGCAGCGGGGACAATCTGGGGTATTCACCCCTCCACTTT	CASSGDNLGYSPLHF
-	TRBV10-3	TRBD1	TRBJ1-2	TGTGCCATCAGCTACCCGGGACAGCAACCTAACTATGGCTACACCTTC	CAISYPGQQPNYGYTF
-	TRBV2	TRBD1	TRBJ1-5	TGTGCCAGCAGTAAGGACAGGTGCAATCAGCCCCAGCATTTT	CASSKDRCNQPQHF
-	TRBV29-1	TRBD1	TRBJ1-1	TGCAGCGTTGTCGGGACAGCGAACACTGAAGCTTTCTTT	CSVVGTANTEAFF
-	TRBV7-2	-	TRBJ1-2	TGTGCCAGCAGCGCCAGAAGGGCGAACTATGGCTACACTTTC	CASSARRANYGYTF
-	TRBV18	-	TRBJ2-7	TGTGCCAGCTCACCGTCAAAACCCATCTTTGTCTACGAGCAGTACTTC	CASSPSKPIFVYEQYF
-	TRBV7-9	TRBD1	TRBJ1-1	TGTGCCAGCAGCTTAGACAGGGGGCTAAAGACTGAAGCTTTCTTT	CASSLDRGLKTEAFF
-	TRBV5-1	-	TRBJ2-6	TGCGCCAGCAGCCCCTGGAGCGACAACTCTGGGGCCAACGTCCTGACTTTC	CASSPWSDNSGANVLTF
-	TRBV2	-	TRBJ2-7	TGTGCCAGCAGTGAAAGCCCAGGGACCTACGAGCAGTACTTC	CASSESPGTYEQYF
-	TRBV28	-	TRBJ1-5	TGTGCCAGCAGTTTTTGGGACCTCCGGGACTTTGATAGCAATCAGCCCCAGCATTTT	CASSFWDLRDFDSNQPQHF
-	TRBV11-3	-	TRBJ2-2	TGTGCCAGCAGCCCCCAGGTAGGGGCAGAAGGCGGGGAGCTGTTTTTT	CASSPQVGAEGGELFF